What follows are 19 T cell receptor beta chains derived from one specimen sequenced in a study of regulatory dendritic cells for organ transplantation. The antigens for these receptors are not known. Sorted subsets were CFSE-labeled and cultured four to five days with allogeneic dendritic cells. This table comes from immunoSEQ multiplex PCR, and its TCRdb copy is limited to in-frame clones, with some not included. This sample has some 11,000 clones, with about 75% found just once. Specimen: memory CD4+ T cells from blood cultured with regulatory dendritic cells. As to subset: CD45RO+ memory T cells. The receptors here all came from a human donor in good health.

V and J are TRBV10-3 and TRBJ2-5; TRBD2 might be the D (5 bases). Germline lookup yields CDR1 ENHRY and CDR2 SYGVKD. This CDR3 comprises 14 residues. Trimming removed 10 bases from V and 1 base from J, with 16 bases in between. CDR3 residues: CATRQSGSQETQYF. CDR3 in DNA: TGTGCCACGCGGCAGTCGGGGAGCCAAGAGACCCAGTACTTC.

The chain couples TRBV5-1 to TRBJ1-1; 9 bases fit TRBD1. After removal of 2 bases from V and 4 bases from J, the junction contained 9 bases not matched to a gene. The CDR3 runs 16 residues. Germline lookup yields CDR1 SGHRS and CDR2 YFSETQ. Written as DNA, the CDR3 is TGCGCCAGCAGCTTTAATGGGAGGGGACAGGGCACTGAAGCTTTCTTT. This translates into CASSFNGRGQGTEAFF.

V is TRBV6-5 and J is TRBJ2-2, with 7 positions matching TRBD1. CDR3 length: 15 residues. Germline V gene sequence: CDR1 MNHEY, CDR2 SVGAGI. V gave up 5 bases and J gave up 3 bases; unmatched junction bases: 6. CDR3 coding DNA: TGTGCCAGCAGTGTCGGGGACAGAGACACCGGGGAGCTGTTTTTT. Translated: CASSVGDRDTGELFF.

The V gene is TRBV5-5, the J gene TRBJ2-1; 7 bases match TRBD1. The CDR3 sequence is 15 residues long. Germline V gene lookup returns CDR1 SGHKS and CDR2 YYEKEE (reference sequence). J was trimmed by 3 bases and V by 4 bases; bases with no gene match: 7. The CDR3 bases are TGTGCCAGCAGCAGACAGGGTTCTCGCTACAATGAGCAGTTCTTC. As protein: CASSRQGSRYNEQFF. The complete variable domain, with remaining parts taken from reference TRBV5-5 and TRBJ2-1, reads DAGVTQSPTHLIKTRGQQVTLRCSPISGHKSVSWYQQVLGQGPQFIFQYYEKEERGRGNFPDRFSARQFPNYSSELNVNALLLGDSALYLCASSRQGSRYNEQFFGPGTRLTVL.

The J gene is TRBJ1-1, the V gene TRBV7-6, with D maybe TRBD1 (5 bases). The V and J ends lost 2 bases and 1 base respectively, with 11 bases between them. The CDR3 spans 15 residues. Germline assignment: CDR1 SGHVS and CDR2 FNYEAQ. DNA of the CDR3: TGTGCCAGCAGCTTAACGGCAGGGCCGAACACTGAAGCTTTCTTT. It translates to CASSLTAGPNTEAFF.

The J gene is TRBJ1-5, the V gene TRBV5-8; TRBD1 matches at 10 bases. The CDR3 totals 18 residues. Germline V gives CDR1 SGHTS, CDR2 YDEGEE. After removal of 1 base from V and 2 bases from J, the junction contained 9 bases not matched to a gene. CDR3 nucleotide sequence: TGTGCCAGCAGCTTGATCTTTTCCGGGACAGGGGGCAATCAGCCCCAGCATTTT. This codes for CASSLIFSGTGGNQPQHF.

The chain uses TRBV5-6 and TRBJ2-7; 9 nucleotides align to TRBD1. Germline lookup yields CDR1 SGHDT and CDR2 YYEEEE. V dropped 4 bases and J dropped 6; count of bases not matched to a gene: 11. CDR3 length: 15 residues. CDR3 amino acids: CASSLLPGQGSEQYF. The CDR3 nucleotides read TGTGCCAGCAGCCTTCTACCGGGACAGGGTAGCGAGCAGTACTTC.

V usage is TRBV5-1 and J usage is TRBJ2-1; TRBD2 matches at 15 bases. Germline lookup yields CDR1 SGHRS and CDR2 YFSETQ. The CDR3 has 17 residues. Unmatched junction bases numbered 2, after V lost 4 bases and J lost 0 bases. The CDR3 DNA follows: TGCGCCAGCAGCCGGGGACTAGCGGGGGGCTCCTACAATGAGCAGTTCTTC. It specifies CASSRGLAGGSYNEQFF.

This clone was observed a handful of times. This chain connects TRBV27 to TRBJ1-1; 7 bases agree with TRBD1. V lost 6 bases and J lost 7; bases outside the gene matches: 8. The CDR3 covers 13 residues. In germline, CDR1 is MNHEY, CDR2 SMNVEV (reference sequence). CDR3 in DNA: TGTGCCAGCAGAAAGACAGGGACGGATGAAGCTTTCTTT. Translated, it gives CASRKTGTDEAFF.

This clone was found once. The V gene is TRBV2, the J gene TRBJ1-2, with 7 bases aligning to TRBD1. The CDR3 consists of 13 residues. Germline CDR1 is SNHLY and CDR2 is FYNNEI. J lost 5 bases, V lost 9 bases, and 9 bases had no gene match. The CDR3 spells CASSGQEDYGYTF. CDR3 bases: TGTGCCAGTTCCGGACAGGAAGATTATGGCTACACCTTC.

DNA of the CDR3: TGTGCCAGCAGTGGGGAGGCAGGGGGCCACACCTTC. Protein: CASSGEAGGHTF. The gene calls are TRBV6-4 and TRBJ1-2, with 8 bases matching TRBD1. The J segment lost 12 bases and the V segment lost 4 bases, leaving 7 bases of the junction unmatched. Germline V CDR1 and CDR2: MRHNA, SNTAGT. This CDR3 region has 12 residues.

The J gene is TRBJ1-6, the V gene TRBV5-1; D is perhaps TRBD1 (6 bases). Germline V CDR1 and CDR2: SGHRS, YFSETQ. The CDR3 runs 16 residues. V was clipped by 5 bases and J by 9 bases, with 21 bases between them. The CDR3 sequence is CASRVGTLFRGSPLHF. The CDR3 nucleotides are TGCGCCAGCAGAGTCGGGACACTCTTTCGTGGTTCACCCCTCCACTTT.

V and J are TRBV7-2 and TRBJ2-1, with D maybe TRBD2 (6 bases). The CDR3 is 15 residues long. Germline CDR1 is SGHTA and CDR2 is FQGNSA. V lost 1 base to trimming and J lost 5 bases, with 12 bases between them. DNA for the CDR3: TGTGCCAGCAGCTTAGGACTAGGAAGAAACAATGAGCAGTTCTTC. The encoded protein is CASSLGLGRNNEQFF.

Sample share makes this clone medium-sized. The chain has TRBV19 and TRBJ2-7; D perhaps matches TRBD2 (6 bases). This CDR3 has 16 amino acids. The germline V gene encodes CDR1 LNHDA and CDR2 SQIVND (reference sequence). V was trimmed by 3 bases and J by 2 bases, leaving 17 bases between them. For the CDR3, the DNA is TGTGCCAGTAGTATTCTCGGGGGACCCCTCCCCTACGAGCAGTACTTC. It codes for CASSILGGPLPYEQYF.

This sequence joins TRBV6-5 and TRBJ1-5, with TRBD1 as a possible D gene (5 bases). The CDR3 has 13 residues. V was clipped by 2 bases and J by 7 bases, with 9 bases between them. CDR1 is MNHEY, CDR2 SVGAGI, per germline. As DNA, the CDR3 is TGTGCCAGCAGTTACGACAGCAGACAGCCCCAGCATTTT. This sequence encodes CASSYDSRQPQHF.

V and J are TRBV7-3 and TRBJ2-1; TRBD1 might be the D (5 bases). Trimming cost V 5 bases and J 4 bases, with 12 bases left between them. CDR1 is SGHTA and CDR2 is FQGTGA in the germline V gene. The CDR3 extends over 14 amino acids. The CDR3 DNA is TGTGCCAGCAGCATCAACCCAGGGTACAATGAGCAGTTCTTC. This codes for CASSINPGYNEQFF.

This chain links TRBV6-5 with TRBJ1-1, with 7 bases fitting TRBD1. The CDR3 length is 14 residues. V gave up 2 bases and J gave up 6 bases; unmatched junction bases: 6. Germline CDR1 reads MNHEY; CDR2 reads SVGAGI. The CDR3 DNA reads TGTGCCAGCAGTTACGTGGTCAGGGGGTCTGAAGCTTTCTTT. Translated, it gives CASSYVVRGSEAFF.

The V gene is TRBV11-3, the J gene TRBJ2-1; 7 bases map to TRBD2. Trimming at V came to 1 base and at J to 9 bases, leaving 6 bases not matched to a gene. In germline, CDR1 is SGHNT, CDR2 YENEEA. The CDR3 spans 14 residues. Here the CDR3 DNA reads TGTGCCAGCAGCTTAGGACTAGCTATTACTGAGCAGTTCTTC. It yields the protein CASSLGLAITEQFF.

The V call is TRBV5-1, the J call TRBJ1-4, with D possibly TRBD1 on 5 matching bases. Per the germline V gene, CDR1 is SGHRS and CDR2 is YFSETQ. Trimming pared 0 bases from V and 4 bases from J, leaving 10 bases between. The CDR3 length is 15 residues. The CDR3 loop is CASSLGQLNNEKLFF. Written as DNA, the CDR3 is TGCGCCAGCAGCTTGGGACAGCTGAATAATGAAAAACTGTTTTTT.